This T cell receptor (beta chain) was observed in a study of T cell repertoires in cytomegalovirus infection. Study-level background: Indicated by public TCR beta signatures were CMV infection and matching HLA type.

Notes on the study in general: What dominated the ex vivo response were HLA-C-restricted CMV-specific TCR beta clonotypes. The cumulative frequency of public TCR beta families identified carriers of CMV plus the relevant HLA.

Via MiXCR, TCRdb re-called the reads, giving one row per CDR3 protein. The sample contains about 600,000 distinct CDR3 sequences, less than 25% of which appear only once. The ends lost 0 bases at V and 7 bases at J; junction bases unmatched: 6. CDR1 and CDR2 from the germline V gene are DFQATT and SNEGSKA (reference sequence). The CDR3 runs 14 residues. This clonotype has more than one count but fewer than ten. Its specificity is not known. The sequence derives from a human donor in good health (CMV status not recorded). Some clones in this sample may be carry-over from other donors' samples. The source material was CD8+ T cells from PBMCs. The V and J genes are TRBV20-1 and TRBJ2-4; 7 nucleotides agree with TRBD2. CDR3 loop: CSAREGGGGNIQYF. The CDR3 DNA reads as TGCAGTGCTAGAGAGGGCGGGGGAGGGAACATTCAGTACTTC.